This T cell receptor beta chain was captured in a study of blood T cell repertoires in COVID-19. Background on the study: Both acute and convalescent COVID-19 samples were obtained from the United States, Italy and Spain.

TCRdb's table, derived via immunoSEQ multiplex PCR, lists solely in-frame clones and lacks some. The top ten hold about a fifth of the sample, which has about 120,000 clones, about 89% seen once. The CDR3 covers 16 residues. CDR1 and CDR2 (germline): LGHNA, YSLEER. J lost 6 bases, V lost 0 bases, and 6 bases had no gene match. The V and J genes are TRBV4-3 and TRBJ2-7; 12 positions agree with TRBD2. The sequencing sample was made of peripheral blood. This sequence originates from a human donor with acute or convalescent COVID-19. The donor label of this sample is uncertain. CDR3 protein: CASSQDGGTSGREQYF. The CDR3 DNA reads as TGCGCCAGCAGCCAAGATGGGGGGACTAGCGGGCGCGAGCAGTACTTC.